This entry lists 18 T cell receptor beta chains sequenced from one sample in a study of glioma-infiltrating T cells. TCR alpha and beta CDR3 regions were amplified from RNA using iRepertoire nested multiplex PCR. TCRdb re-analysed the multiplex PCR reads in MiXCR, keeping a single row per CDR3 protein. The profile covers about 130,000 distinct CDR3 sequences, with roughly 20% appearing a single time and 13% to 15% taken by the ten largest. The sample taken for sequencing was glioma tissue, nonneoplastic brain tissue, or PBMCs (not recorded which). The receptor source for this set is a human donor with low-grade glioma or glioblastoma, undergoing nonglioma brain surgery, or in good health (not recorded which).

J is TRBJ2-7 and V is TRBV11-2; D unclear. The CDR3 consists of 15 residues. Per germline, CDR1 SGHAT and CDR2 FQNNGV. Trimming took 3 bases from V and 3 from J, leaving 15 bases between them. Written as DNA, the CDR3 is TGTGCCAGCAGCTTGCCCCCTAGGGCCGACTACGAGCAGTACTTC. Amino acids: CASSLPPRADYEQYF.

The chain combines TRBV5-4 with TRBJ2-3; possibly TRBD1 for D (5 bases). V gave up 0 bases and J gave up 6 bases, with 14 bases separating them. The CDR3 runs 15 residues. From germline, CDR1 is SGHNT and CDR2 YYREEE (reference sequence). CDR3 residues: CASSLDRPSTDTQYF. The CDR3, as DNA: TGTGCCAGCAGCTTGGACAGGCCCTCCACGGATACGCAGTATTTT.

About this clonotype itself: A much more abundant neighbour one base away suggests this may be a read error. This rearrangement joins TRBV28 to TRBJ2-2, with a weak D call TRBD2 (5 bases). In germline, CDR1 is MDHEN, CDR2 SYDVKM. This CDR3 region has 13 residues. The ends were cut back, 6 bases at V and 4 bases at J, with 9 bases in the middle. The CDR3 here is CASREAVTGELFF. The CDR3 bases are TGTGCCAGCAGGGAGGCGGTCACCGGGGAGCTGTTTTTT.

In its sample, this clonotype was seen a few times. V usage is TRBV30 and J usage is TRBJ1-2; tentative D call: TRBD1 (6 bases). V dropped 6 bases and J dropped 2 bases, with 10 bases sitting between them. There are 12 residues in the CDR3. Looked up from germline, CDR1 is GTSNPN and CDR2 is SVGIG (reference sequence). The CDR3 region has the DNA TGTGCCTGCCCCAGGGGAAACTATGGCTACACCTTC. Its translation is CACPRGNYGYTF.

This clonotype was counted many times. The J gene is TRBJ1-1, the V gene TRBV6-2 or TRBV6-3; D not certain. The V gene's germline CDR1 is MNHEY and CDR2 SVGEGT. The CDR3 totals 16 residues. V lost 2 bases to trimming and J lost 0 bases, with 13 bases between them. The CDR3 DNA is TGTGCCAGCAGTTACGTTAACAGTGCTCTGAACACTGAAGCTTTCTTT. This encodes CASSYVNSALNTEAFF.

This clonotype has ten or more counts. The J gene is TRBJ2-7, the V gene TRBV12-3 or TRBV12-4; a weak D match, TRBD1 (5 bases). Trimming stripped 6 bases from V and 2 bases from J, with 8 bases between. The CDR3 consists of 12 residues. In DNA, the CDR3 is TGTGCCAGCAGCGACAGAGCCTACGAGCAGTACTTC. Protein product: CASSDRAYEQYF.

This clonotype was observed a handful of times. J is TRBJ2-7 and V is TRBV5-1, with 12 bases fitting TRBD2. Germline V gene sequence: CDR1 SGHRS, CDR2 YFSETQ. The CDR3 has 16 residues. V dropped 0 bases and J dropped 3; count of bases not matched to a gene: 4. The CDR3: CASSLGRLAGVYEQYF. CDR3 nucleotide sequence: TGCGCCAGCAGCTTGGGCCGACTAGCGGGAGTCTACGAGCAGTACTTC.

Turning to this clonotype: A much more abundant neighbour one base away suggests this may be a read error. The chain recombines TRBV20-1 with TRBJ2-7; TRBD2 might be the D (5 bases). V lost 1 base and J lost 3, with 19 bases in between. The CDR3 loop spans 16 amino acids. Germline CDR1 is DFQATT and CDR2 is SNEGSKA (reference sequence). The DNA for the CDR3 is TGCAGTGCTAGAGGGGAGCTGCCTCTTATATACTACGAGCAGTACTTC. Amino acids: CSARGELPLIYYEQYF.

This clonotype has ten or more counts. V gene TRBV10-3 combines with J gene TRBJ2-7, with D possibly matching TRBD1 (6 bases). CDR1 is ENHRY, CDR2 SYGVKD, per germline. Trimming pared 5 bases from V and 5 bases from J, leaving 13 bases between. The CDR3 length is 13 residues. CDR3 region: CAISTPGHDEQYF. The CDR3 nucleotides are TGTGCCATCAGTACTCCGGGACACGACGAGCAGTACTTC.

The chain uses TRBV5-1 and TRBJ1-1, with 7 bases matching TRBD1. V shed 3 bases, J shed 3 bases, and the junction held 5 bases outside the gene matches. Germline CDR1 is SGHRS and CDR2 is YFSETQ. The CDR3 consists of 14 residues. CDR3 protein: CASSSDTGDTEAFF. The CDR3 DNA follows: TGCGCCAGCAGCTCTGATACAGGGGACACTGAAGCTTTCTTT.

The table lists this clonotype with a few counts. The chain couples TRBV5-6 to TRBJ1-1; D uncertain. The germline V gene encodes CDR1 SGHDT and CDR2 YYEEEE. The CDR3 length is 14 residues. Trimming removed 0 bases at V and 5 bases at J, with 11 bases between. CDR3 in amino acids: CASSLEGSGTEAFF. The CDR3 DNA is TGTGCCAGCAGCTTGGAGGGTTCGGGAACTGAAGCTTTCTTT.

At least ten counts were recorded for this clonotype. The chain carries TRBV7-9 and TRBJ1-5, with 7 bases matching TRBD1. The CDR3 runs to 15 residues. The V gene end was trimmed by 5 bases and the J gene end by 7 bases; junction bases not matched to a gene: 11. Germline CDR1 and CDR2: SEHNR and FQNEAQ (reference sequence). Here the CDR3 DNA reads TGTGCCAGCAGCCCGCCCCGACAGGGTGAGCAGCCCCAGCATTTT. It is translated as CASSPPRQGEQPQHF.

This clonotype was found many times. The chain uses TRBV28 and TRBJ2-3; 8 bases align to TRBD2. This CDR3 is built from 19 residues. V lost 3 bases and J lost 0; bases outside the gene matches: 14. Germline V lookup: CDR1 MDHEN, CDR2 SYDVKM. The CDR3 DNA follows: TGTGCCAGCAGTTTCCTACCCGGGGAGCGGGAGACTAGCACAGATACGCAGTATTTT. Translated: CASSFLPGERETSTDTQYF.

Ten or more counts support this clonotype. The chain recombines TRBV14 with TRBJ1-3; D not resolved. V was shortened by 0 bases and J by 1 base, with 10 bases between the two germline ends. The CDR3 is 16 residues long. Germline CDR1 is SGHDN and CDR2 is FVKESK. CDR3 in amino acids: CASSQDLPGSGNTIYF. DNA of the CDR3: TGTGCCAGCAGCCAAGACCTGCCTGGGTCTGGAAACACCATATATTTT.

The chain couples TRBV6-2 or TRBV6-3 to TRBJ1-1; 7 positions match TRBD1. The germline gives CDR1 MNHEY, CDR2 SVGEGT. The J segment lost 3 bases and the V segment lost 10 bases, leaving 5 bases of the junction unmatched. The CDR3 loop spans 12 amino acids. CDR3 sequence: CATLGGYTEAFF. The CDR3 DNA is TGTGCCACCCTAGGGGGCTACACTGAAGCTTTCTTT.

This clonotype was seen repeatedly, ten times or more. The rearrangement links TRBV6-6 to TRBJ2-2; D possibly corresponds to TRBD1 (6 bases). The V gene lost 1 base and the J gene lost 6 bases, with 6 bases spanning the gap. The germline V gene encodes CDR1 MNHNY and CDR2 SVGAGI (reference sequence). The CDR3 is 13 residues long. The CDR3 region is CASSYWTAGELFF. The CDR3 DNA reads TGTGCCAGCAGTTACTGGACAGCCGGGGAGCTGTTTTTT.

Points on this clonotype: This could be a read error, since a much larger clone is one nucleotide away. V gene TRBV4-2 combines with J gene TRBJ2-1, with 8 bases aligning to TRBD2. The CDR3 has 18 amino acids. Per germline, CDR1 LGHNA and CDR2 YNFKEQ. Trimming cost V 0 bases and J 6 bases; bases outside gene matches: 13. The DNA for the CDR3 is TGTGCCAGCAGCCAAGAGAGACCATCGGGACTAGTGGGCAATGAGCAGTTCTTC. It codes for CASSQERPSGLVGNEQFF.

This clonotype appeared many times. The chain couples TRBV18 to TRBJ1-2, with no clear D. The CDR3 has 14 residues. The ends were cut back, 2 bases at V and 6 bases at J, with 13 bases in the middle. CDR1 and CDR2 from the germline V gene are KGHSH and LQKENI. The CDR3 protein is CASSPTEKSNGYTF. DNA for the CDR3: TGTGCCAGCTCACCAACAGAAAAAAGTAATGGCTACACCTTC. Together with reference TRBV18 and TRBJ1-2, the CDR3 gives the full variable domain: NAGVMQNPRHLVRRRGQEARLRCSPMKGHSHVYWYRQLPEEGLKFMVYLQKENIIDESGMPKERFSAEFPKEGPSILRIQQVVRGDSAAYFCASSPTEKSNGYTFGSGTRLTVV.